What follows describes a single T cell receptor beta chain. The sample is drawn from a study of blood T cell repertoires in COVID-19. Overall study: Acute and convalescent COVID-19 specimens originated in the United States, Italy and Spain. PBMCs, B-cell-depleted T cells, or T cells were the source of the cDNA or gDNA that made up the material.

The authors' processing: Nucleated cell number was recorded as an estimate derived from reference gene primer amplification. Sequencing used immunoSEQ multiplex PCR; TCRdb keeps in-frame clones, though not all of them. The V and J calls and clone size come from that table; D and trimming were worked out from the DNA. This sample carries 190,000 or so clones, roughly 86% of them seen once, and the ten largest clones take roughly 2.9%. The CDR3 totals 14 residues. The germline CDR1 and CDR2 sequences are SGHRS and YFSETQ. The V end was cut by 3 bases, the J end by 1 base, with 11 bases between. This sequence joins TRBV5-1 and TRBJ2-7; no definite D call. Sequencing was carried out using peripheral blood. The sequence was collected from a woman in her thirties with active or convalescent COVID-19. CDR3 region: CASSYDTVSYEQYF. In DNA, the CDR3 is TGCGCCAGCAGCTATGACACGGTATCCTACGAGCAGTACTTC. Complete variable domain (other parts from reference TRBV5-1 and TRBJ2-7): KAGVTQTPRYLIKTRGQQVTLSCSPISGHRSVSWYQQTPGQGLQFLFEYFSETQRNKGNFPGRFSGRQFSNSRSEMNVSTLELGDSALYLCASSYDTVSYEQYFGPGTRLTVT.